Shown below are 2 T cell receptor beta chains from a single sample sequenced in a study of OX40 agonist ivuxolimab in advanced cancers. Sequenced by immunoSEQ multiplex PCR; TCRdb stores in-frame clones only, minus some. The sample shows tens of thousands of clones, approximately 90% of them seen only once. The sample was CD4+ or CD8+ T cells sorted from blood, taken in a trial of the OX40 agonist ivuxolimab. The receptor source for this set is an adult with an advanced solid tumor such as melanoma, head and neck, liver or kidney cancer.

The genes are TRBV13 and TRBJ1-5; D might be TRBD1 (6 bases). Germline CDR1 reads PRHDT; CDR2 reads FYEKMQ (reference sequence). V lost 1 base and J lost 2, with 9 bases in between. The CDR3 runs 15 residues. The CDR3 protein is CASSLAGAGNQPQHF. CDR3 DNA sequence: TGTGCCAGCAGCTTAGCGGGGGCCGGCAATCAGCCCCAGCATTTT.

The rearrangement uses TRBV9 and TRBJ1-3; TRBD1 matches 7 bases. The trim removed 3 bases at V and 8 bases at J, leaving 2 bases unmatched. CDR1 and CDR2 (germline): SGDLS, YYNGEE. The CDR3 spans 12 residues. Here the CDR3 DNA reads TGTGCCAGCAGCGGCAGGGGGGACACCATATATTTT. Translating it yields CASSGRGDTIYF.